Listed here are 20 T cell receptor beta chains from one sample, sequenced in a study of T cell responses to AZD1222 COVID-19 vaccine. Clones were read by immunoSEQ multiplex PCR, and TCRdb kept only the in-frame ones, dropping some. The table lists 88,000 or so clones, roughly nine tenths of them singletons, with roughly 5.1% in the top ten. This material consisted of peripheral blood, taken 28 days after the second AZD1222 dose. The source is an adult who received the AZD1222 COVID-19 vaccine.

The chain recombines TRBV4-2 with TRBJ2-7; 15 positions agree with TRBD2. The V gene's germline CDR1 is LGHNA and CDR2 YNFKEQ. V trimming: 5 bases; J trimming: 6 bases; junction bases outside the gene matches: 14. This CDR3 region has 18 residues. The CDR3 region is CASSKRTSGGAYGSEQYF. Here the CDR3 DNA reads TGTGCCAGCAGCAAGAGGACTAGCGGGGGGGCCTATGGATCCGAGCAGTACTTC.

V is TRBV2 and J is TRBJ1-2, with a possible D match to TRBD1 (6 bases). Deletions cut 6 bases from V and 6 bases from J, with 23 bases between. The CDR3 is made up of 16 amino acids. The V gene's germline CDR1 is SNHLY and CDR2 FYNNEI. The CDR3 reads CASRPGQPSSGDGYTF. As DNA, the CDR3 is TGTGCCAGCAGACCCGGACAGCCTTCCTCGGGAGATGGCTACACCTTC.

This clone has a handful of counts. The V call is TRBV5-1, the J call TRBJ1-2, with 7 bases fitting TRBD1. The CDR3 is made up of 14 amino acids. Per germline, CDR1 SGHRS and CDR2 YFSETQ. V shed 4 bases and J 8 bases; nucleotides not matched to a gene: 11. Here the CDR3 DNA reads TGCGCCAGCAGCCCCCAACAGGGGTTAAGGGGCTACACCTTC. Protein sequence: CASSPQQGLRGYTF.

This clone appeared once. The chain employs TRBV4-2 and TRBJ2-5; TRBD2 aligns across 10 bases. The V gene's germline CDR1 is LGHNA and CDR2 YNFKEQ. CDR3 length: 17 residues. The J segment lost 7 bases and the V segment lost 3 bases, leaving 14 bases of the junction unmatched. The CDR3 bases are TGTGCCAGCAGCCACGAGGGGGTAGCTAGCGGGGGCGGGACCCAGTACTTC. Translated: CASSHEGVASGGGTQYF.

The table lists this clone with a count of one. The chain carries TRBV10-3 and TRBJ1-1; D gene unclear. The germline gives CDR1 ENHRY, CDR2 SYGVKD. Deletions cut 3 bases from V and 0 bases from J, with 5 bases between. The CDR3 runs to 13 residues. Here the CDR3 reads CAISEPMNTEAFF. The CDR3 DNA follows: TGTGCCATCAGTGAACCCATGAACACTGAAGCTTTCTTT.

Here the CDR3 reads CASGPDYGYTF. CDR3 bases: TGTGCCAGTGGACCCGACTATGGCTACACCTTC. The J gene is TRBJ1-2, the V gene TRBV19; D is uncertain. The CDR3 has 11 residues. V shed 8 bases and J shed 3 bases, with 7 bases lying between them. Germline V gives CDR1 LNHDA, CDR2 SQIVND (reference sequence).

The J gene is TRBJ2-2, the V gene TRBV7-2; TRBD1 matches at 10 bases. Germline CDR1 reads SGHTA; CDR2 reads FQGNSA. CDR3 length: 16 amino acids. The trim removed 3 bases at V and 7 bases at J, leaving 8 bases unmatched. The CDR3 DNA sequence: TGTGCCAGCAGCTTGACCGGGGACAGGGGTAGCGGGGAGCTGTTTTTT. Translation: CASSLTGDRGSGELFF.

V usage is TRBV4-1 and J usage is TRBJ2-7; D call uncertain. The CDR3 is 15 amino acids. The germline V and J ends were trimmed by 6 bases and 3 bases, with 18 bases remaining between them. The germline CDR1 and CDR2 sequences are MGHRA and YSYEKL. The CDR3 DNA reads as TGCGCCAGCAGAAATAAACGTCCTACTGACTACGAGCAGTACTTC. Translation: CASRNKRPTDYEQYF.

The V call is TRBV3-1 (or the pseudogene TRBV3-2), the J call TRBJ2-7; 8 nucleotides agree with TRBD2. The V gene's germline CDR1 is LGHDT and CDR2 YNNKEL (reference sequence). The CDR3 contains 15 residues. V lost 5 bases and J lost 1; bases outside the gene matches: 7. CDR3 in amino acids: CASSYRGGTSYEQYF. The DNA of the CDR3 is TGTGCCAGCAGCTACCGGGGGGGGACTTCCTACGAGCAGTACTTC.

This clone was recorded a few times. The chain employs TRBV5-1 and TRBJ2-5; D is ambiguous. CDR3 length: 14 residues. Trimming cost V 2 bases and J 5 bases, with 13 bases left between them. Germline CDR1 and CDR2: SGHRS and YFSETQ. DNA for the CDR3: TGCGCCAGCAGCTTAGGCAGAACCAGGGAGACCCAGTACTTC. Its protein product is CASSLGRTRETQYF. Together with reference TRBV5-1 and TRBJ2-5, the CDR3 gives the full variable domain: KAGVTQTPRYLIKTRGQQVTLSCSPISGHRSVSWYQQTPGQGLQFLFEYFSETQRNKGNFPGRFSGRQFSNSRSEMNVSTLELGDSALYLCASSLGRTRETQYFGPGTRLLVL.

J is TRBJ2-7 and V is TRBV3-1 (or the pseudogene TRBV3-2); 10 positions agree with TRBD2. This CDR3 has 18 residues. CDR1 LGHDT and CDR2 YNNKEL come from the germline V gene (reference sequence). V shed 4 bases and J 3 bases; nucleotides not matched to a gene: 15. The DNA for the CDR3 is TGTGCCAGCAGCCCCCGTCGAGCGGGGGGGCGTTTGGGCTACGAGCAGTACTTC. Translating gives CASSPRRAGGRLGYEQYF.

This chain connects TRBV7-9 to TRBJ2-6, with D maybe TRBD1 (5 bases). The germline CDR1 and CDR2 sequences are SEHNR and FQNEAQ (reference sequence). The CDR3 has 16 amino acids. V lost 5 bases to trimming and J lost 0 bases, with 11 bases between them. The CDR3 spells CASSPLRGSGANVLTF. CDR3 nucleotides: TGTGCCAGCAGCCCCCTTAGGGGCTCTGGGGCCAACGTCCTGACTTTC.

The chain links TRBV2 to TRBJ2-1; D gene unclear. Germline V gene sequence: CDR1 SNHLY, CDR2 FYNNEI. Trimming removed 3 bases from V and 3 bases from J, with 9 bases in between. This CDR3 is built from 14 residues. CDR3 nucleotide sequence: TGTGCCAGCAGTGACCAGCTATACTACAATGAGCAGTTCTTC. Translation gives CASSDQLYYNEQFF.

The chain joins TRBV12-3 or TRBV12-4 to TRBJ2-6; D is uncertain. Trimming removed 6 bases at V and 2 bases at J, with 5 bases between. This CDR3 has 13 residues. The CDR3 region has the DNA TGTGCCAGCAGGGTCCCTGGGGCCAACGTCCTGACTTTC. Amino acid sequence: CASRVPGANVLTF.

The chain recombines TRBV11-2 with TRBJ2-5; 9 nucleotides line up with TRBD1. The CDR3 loop spans 13 amino acids. V lost 5 bases and J lost 7; bases outside the gene matches: 5. Per the germline V gene, CDR1 is SGHAT and CDR2 is FQNNGV. CDR3 nucleotide sequence: TGTGCCAGCAGCAGGGACAGGGATGGGACCCAGTACTTC. Protein: CASSRDRDGTQYF.

This clone is a singleton in its sample. This chain connects TRBV5-1 to TRBJ2-3, with TRBD2 matching 7 bases. The CDR3 sequence is 18 residues long. V lost 5 bases, J lost 2 bases, and 17 bases stayed unmatched. Looked up from germline, CDR1 is SGHRS and CDR2 is YFSETQ. The CDR3, as DNA: TGCGCCAGCAGTTTGAGGACCCTTCCGGGGGGTAACACAGATACGCAGTATTTT. It codes for CASSLRTLPGGNTDTQYF.

V and J are TRBV19 and TRBJ1-4; no reliable D call. The germline V and J ends were trimmed by 0 bases and 0 bases, with 11 bases remaining between them. The CDR3 is 17 residues long. The V gene's germline CDR1 is LNHDA and CDR2 SQIVND (reference sequence). CDR3 sequence (DNA): TGTGCCAGTAGTATAGAGTGGACCCCTGCAACTAATGAAAAACTGTTTTTT. Its translation: CASSIEWTPATNEKLFF.

The chain joins TRBV12-3 or TRBV12-4 to TRBJ1-1, with D perhaps TRBD1 (6 bases). Deletions cut 3 bases from V and 9 bases from J, with 11 bases between. The CDR3 extends over 12 amino acids. This CDR3 reads CASSFGGQQAFF. CDR3 sequence (DNA): TGTGCCAGCAGTTTTGGGGGACAACAAGCTTTCTTT.

The chain has TRBV27 and TRBJ1-2, with 8 bases that match TRBD1. The V and J ends lost 5 bases and 8 bases, in that order; junction bases with no gene match: 10. CDR1 is MNHEY and CDR2 is SMNVEV in the germline V gene (reference sequence). CDR3 length equals 14 residues. Written as DNA, the CDR3 is TGTGCCAGCAGTCCCCTCGACAGGGGCGGAGGCTACACCTTC. It yields the protein CASSPLDRGGGYTF.

This chain uses TRBV3-1 (or the pseudogene TRBV3-2) with TRBJ1-2; D gene ambiguous. The V gene's germline CDR1 is LGHDT and CDR2 YNNKEL (reference sequence). The CDR3 is 14 amino acids. With 3 bases removed from V and 5 bases from J, the gap between germline ends came to 13 bases. CDR3 nucleotides: TGTGCCAGCAGCCACCACGGCAGTGCGTATGGCTACACCTTC. It specifies CASSHHGSAYGYTF.